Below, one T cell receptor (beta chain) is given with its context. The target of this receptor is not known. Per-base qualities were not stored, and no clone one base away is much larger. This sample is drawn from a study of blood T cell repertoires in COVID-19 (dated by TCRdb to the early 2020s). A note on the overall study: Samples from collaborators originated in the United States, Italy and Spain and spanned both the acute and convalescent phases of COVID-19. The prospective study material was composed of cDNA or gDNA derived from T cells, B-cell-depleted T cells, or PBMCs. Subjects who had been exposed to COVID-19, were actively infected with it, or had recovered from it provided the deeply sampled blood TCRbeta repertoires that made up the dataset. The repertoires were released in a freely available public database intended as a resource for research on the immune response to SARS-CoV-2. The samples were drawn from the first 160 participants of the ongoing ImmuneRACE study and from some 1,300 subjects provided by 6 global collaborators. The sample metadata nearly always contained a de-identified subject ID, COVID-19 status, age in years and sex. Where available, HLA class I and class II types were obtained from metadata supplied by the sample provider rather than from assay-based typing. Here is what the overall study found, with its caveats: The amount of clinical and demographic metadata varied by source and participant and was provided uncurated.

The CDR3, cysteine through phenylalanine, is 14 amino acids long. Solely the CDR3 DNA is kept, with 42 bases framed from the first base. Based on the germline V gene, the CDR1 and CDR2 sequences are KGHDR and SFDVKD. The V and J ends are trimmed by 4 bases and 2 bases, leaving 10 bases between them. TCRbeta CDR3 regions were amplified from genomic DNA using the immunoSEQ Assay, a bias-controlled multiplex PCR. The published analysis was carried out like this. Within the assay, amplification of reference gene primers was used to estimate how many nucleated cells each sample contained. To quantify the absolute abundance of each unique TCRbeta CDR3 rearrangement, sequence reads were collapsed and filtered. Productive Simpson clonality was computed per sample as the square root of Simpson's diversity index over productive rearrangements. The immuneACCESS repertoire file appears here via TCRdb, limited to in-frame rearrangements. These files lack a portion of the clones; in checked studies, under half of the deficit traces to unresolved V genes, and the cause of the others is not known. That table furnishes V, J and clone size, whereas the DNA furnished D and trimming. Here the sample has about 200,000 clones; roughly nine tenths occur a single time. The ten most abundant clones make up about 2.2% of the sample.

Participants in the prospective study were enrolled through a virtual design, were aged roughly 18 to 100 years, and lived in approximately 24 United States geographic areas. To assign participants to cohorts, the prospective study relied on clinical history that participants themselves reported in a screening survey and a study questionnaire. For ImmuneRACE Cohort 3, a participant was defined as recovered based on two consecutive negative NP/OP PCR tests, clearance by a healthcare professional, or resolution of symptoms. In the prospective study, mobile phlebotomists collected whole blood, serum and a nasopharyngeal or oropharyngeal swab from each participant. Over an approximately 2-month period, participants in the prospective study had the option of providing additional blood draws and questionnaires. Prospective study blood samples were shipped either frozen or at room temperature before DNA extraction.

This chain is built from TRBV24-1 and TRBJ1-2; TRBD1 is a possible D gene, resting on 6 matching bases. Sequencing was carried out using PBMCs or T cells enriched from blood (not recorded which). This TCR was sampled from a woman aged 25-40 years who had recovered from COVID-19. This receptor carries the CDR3 CATSEPDRNYGYTF. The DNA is TGTGCCACCAGTGAACCGGACAGAAACTATGGCTACACCTTC.